The rows below give T cell receptor beta chains drawn from one sample of a study of cytomegalovirus exposure and HLA in healthy donors. This table comes from immunoSEQ multiplex PCR, and its TCRdb copy is limited to in-frame clones, with some not included. The sample carries roughly 190,000 clones, roughly 81% recorded once. The source material was PBMCs. These receptors were collected from a woman under 40 in good health and CMV-seropositive. Each CDR3 is given with its conserved first and last residue. The D gene is left open where the match is weak. Clone size is not always given. Where it is, it says once, few, many or a class for expanded clones.

>TRBV6-6|.|.|TRBJ1-2
CATSQGHYGYTF
TGTGCCACCAGTCAGGGGCATTATGGCTACACCTTC
>TRBV13|TRBD2|.|TRBJ2-7
CASSPRRGVTYEQYF
TGTGCCAGCAGCCCTAGACGGGGGGTAACCTACGAGCAGTACTTC
>TRBV2|TRBD1|.|TRBJ2-2
CASSGDRPTGELFF
TGTGCCAGCAGTGGGGACAGACCGACCGGGGAGCTGTTTTTT
>TRBV5-1|TRBD1|.|TRBJ1-1
CASSSRQGNFPNTEAFF
TGCGCCAGCAGCTCCCGACAGGGGAACTTCCCGAACACTGAAGCTTTCTTT
>TRBV28|.|.|TRBJ1-3
CASSLSRNQNTIYF
TGTGCCAGCAGTTTGTCGAGGAATCAGAACACCATATATTTT
>TRBV5-1|.|.|TRBJ2-5
CASSLAETQYF
TGCGCCAGCAGCTTGGCGGAGACCCAGTACTTC
>TRBV18|.|.|TRBJ1-3
CASSPPIGAGNTIYF
TGTGCCAGCTCACCACCCATAGGGGCTGGAAACACCATATATTTT
>TRBV28|TRBD1|.|TRBJ1-5
CASSLGDRSLWPQHF
TGTGCCAGCAGTCTGGGGGACAGGAGCCTGTGGCCCCAGCATTTT
>TRBV14|.|.|TRBJ2-2
CASSQREGVVLGELFF
TGTGCCAGCAGCCAGAGAGAGGGAGTGGTGTTGGGGGAGCTGTTTTTT
>TRBV9|.|.|TRBJ2-7
CASSVGQTAAYEQYF
TGTGCCAGCAGCGTAGGACAGACGGCAGCCTACGAGCAGTACTTC
>TRBV6-1|.|.|TRBJ1-4
CASVTGATNEKLFF
TGTGCCAGCGTAACAGGAGCAACTAATGAAAAACTGTTTTTT
>TRBV5-1|TRBD1|.|TRBJ1-2
CASRTGTGTFYGYTF
TGCGCCAGCAGAACAGGGACAGGGACATTCTATGGCTACACCTTC
>TRBV7-2|TRBD1|.|TRBJ1-4
CASSLSSTGGATNEKLFF
TGTGCCAGCAGCCTAAGCTCGACAGGGGGAGCAACTAATGAAAAACTGTTTTTT
>TRBV5-1|TRBD2|.|TRBJ2-1
CASSLELAGTNEQFF
TGCGCCAGCAGCTTGGAACTAGCGGGGACTAATGAGCAGTTCTTC
>TRBV20-1|.|few|TRBJ1-1
CSAPMNTEAFF
TGCAGTGCTCCCATGAACACTGAAGCTTTCTTT
>TRBV10-3|TRBD1|.|TRBJ2-2
CASWTGGSTGELFF
TGTGCCTCTTGGACAGGGGGGTCCACCGGGGAGCTGTTTTTT
>TRBV4-2|TRBD2|.|TRBJ2-1
CASSQVSGGAHNEQFF
TGTGCCAGCAGCCAGGTCAGCGGGGGGGCCCACAATGAGCAGTTCTTC
>TRBV29-1|.|.|TRBJ1-4
CSVEEGLNEKLFF
TGCAGCGTTGAAGAGGGGCTTAATGAAAAACTGTTTTTT
>TRBV6-5|.|.|TRBJ2-1
CASGGSYNEQFF
TGTGCCAGCGGAGGTTCCTACAATGAGCAGTTCTTC
>TRBV30|.|.|TRBJ2-2
CASAGDTNTGELFF
TGTGCCTCCGCGGGGGACACGAACACCGGGGAGCTGTTTTTT
>TRBV9|.|.|TRBJ2-1
CASSSQVGGNEQFF
TGTGCCAGCAGCTCCCAGGTCGGGGGCAATGAGCAGTTCTTC
>TRBV9|TRBD1|.|TRBJ1-2
CASSAYSGQGVRGYTF
TGTGCCAGCAGCGCCTATAGTGGACAGGGAGTTCGTGGCTACACCTTC
>TRBV28|TRBD1|.|TRBJ1-1
CASSLSGGRGLTEAFF
TGTGCCAGCAGTTTATCCGGGGGCAGGGGGCTCACTGAAGCTTTCTTT
>TRBV6-6|.|.|TRBJ2-1
CASSYSTTLYNEQFF
TGTGCCAGCAGTTACTCTACGACTTTATACAATGAGCAGTTCTTC
>TRBV16|.|.|TRBJ2-4
CASSQGAQNIQYF
TGTGCCAGCAGCCAAGGGGCACAAAACATTCAGTACTTC
>TRBV7-9|.|.|TRBJ1-1
CASRPSVNTEAFF
TGTGCCAGCAGGCCTTCGGTGAACACTGAAGCTTTCTTT
>TRBV11-2|TRBD2|.|TRBJ2-1
CASSPQLAGGINEQFF
TGTGCCAGCAGCCCGCAACTAGCGGGGGGAATCAATGAGCAGTTCTTC
>TRBV13|TRBD1|.|TRBJ1-1
CASSPDYRTGHLEAFF
TGTGCCAGCAGCCCAGATTACCGGACAGGGCACCTCGAAGCTTTCTTT
>TRBV7-8|.|.|TRBJ2-2
CASSLADFLTGELFF
TGTGCCAGCAGCTTAGCAGACTTTCTCACCGGGGAGCTGTTTTTT
>TRBV30|TRBD2|once|TRBJ2-2
CAWSPGLAGAGELFF
TGTGCCTGGAGTCCCGGACTAGCGGGAGCCGGGGAGCTGTTTTTT
>TRBV28|.|once|TRBJ1-2
CASNGLIGYTF
TGTGCCAGCAACGGGTTAATTGGCTACACCTTC
>TRBV29-1|.|.|TRBJ2-7
CSVEFGRDEQYF
TGCAGCGTTGAGTTCGGGAGAGACGAGCAGTACTTC
>TRBV7-8|.|.|TRBJ2-5
CASSLAVRQETQYF
TGTGCCAGCAGCTTAGCCGTCAGGCAGGAGACCCAGTACTTC